What follows is one T cell receptor (beta chain) and its context. The sample belongs to a study of blood T cell repertoires in COVID-19. Study summary: The study drew acute and convalescent COVID-19 samples from the United States, Italy and Spain.

V lost 6 bases, J lost 5 bases, and 14 bases lay in between. The CDR3 extends over 14 amino acids. Germline CDR1 reads KGHSH; CDR2 reads LQKENI. Profiled with immunoSEQ multiplex PCR; TCRdb holds only in-frame clones, not every one. The sample includes a few hundred thousand clones, approximately 87% of them seen just once. The origin of this receptor is a man aged 60 to 69 with acute or convalescent COVID-19. Source material: peripheral blood. The chain links TRBV18 to TRBJ2-1; TRBD1 might be the D (6 bases). The CDR3 DNA reads TGTGCCAGCTCGTCGGTGAGGGACAACAATGAGCAGTTCTTC. Translating it yields CASSSVRDNNEQFF.